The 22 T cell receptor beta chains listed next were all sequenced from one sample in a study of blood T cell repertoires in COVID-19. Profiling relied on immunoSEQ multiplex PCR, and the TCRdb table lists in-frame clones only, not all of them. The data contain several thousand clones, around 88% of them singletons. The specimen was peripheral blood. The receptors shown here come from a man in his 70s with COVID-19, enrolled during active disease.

The CDR3 region has the DNA TGCGCCAGCAGCCAACGAGCTGGAGCGGGGGCTCAAGAGACCCAGTACTTC. It codes for CASSQRAGAGAQETQYF. The genes are TRBV4-1 and TRBJ2-5; 8 bases match TRBD2. This CDR3 contains 17 residues. The germline gives CDR1 MGHRA, CDR2 YSYEKL. J gave up 2 bases and V 2 bases, and 10 bases lay outside the gene matches.

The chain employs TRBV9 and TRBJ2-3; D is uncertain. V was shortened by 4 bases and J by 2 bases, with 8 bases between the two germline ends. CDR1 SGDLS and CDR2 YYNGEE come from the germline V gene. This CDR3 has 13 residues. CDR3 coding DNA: TGTGCCAGCAGCTTGGGCCTCACAGATACGCAGTATTTT. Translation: CASSLGLTDTQYF. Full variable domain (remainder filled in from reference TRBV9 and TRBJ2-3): DSGVTQTPKHLITATGQRVTLRCSPRSGDLSVYWYQQSLDQGLQFLIQYYNGEERAKGNILERFSAQQFPDLHSELNLSSLELGDSALYFCASSLGLTDTQYFGPGTRLTVL.

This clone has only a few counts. The CDR3 here is CASSFTEGNRGLFF. DNA of the CDR3: TGTGCCAGCAGCTTCACGGAGGGAAACCGTGGACTGTTTTTT. The chain employs TRBV7-2 and TRBJ1-4, with D hard to call. This CDR3 is built from 14 residues. Trimming shortened V by 3 bases and J by 13 bases, and 18 bases separated the two germline ends. Germline CDR1 and CDR2: SGHTA and FQGNSA.

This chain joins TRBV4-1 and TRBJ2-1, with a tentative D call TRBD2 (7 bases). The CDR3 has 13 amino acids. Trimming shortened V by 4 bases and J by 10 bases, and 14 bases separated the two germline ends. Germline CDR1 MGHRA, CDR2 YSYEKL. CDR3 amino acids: CASSRGGVLEQFF. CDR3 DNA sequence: TGCGCCAGCAGCCGGGGGGGCGTCTTAGAGCAGTTCTTC.

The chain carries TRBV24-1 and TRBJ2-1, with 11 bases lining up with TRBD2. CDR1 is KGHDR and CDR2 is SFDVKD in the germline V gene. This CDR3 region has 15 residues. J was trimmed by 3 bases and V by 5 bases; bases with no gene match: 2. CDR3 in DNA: TGTGCCACCAGTGCCGGGACTAGCGGCTACAATGAGCAGTTCTTC. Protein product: CATSAGTSGYNEQFF.

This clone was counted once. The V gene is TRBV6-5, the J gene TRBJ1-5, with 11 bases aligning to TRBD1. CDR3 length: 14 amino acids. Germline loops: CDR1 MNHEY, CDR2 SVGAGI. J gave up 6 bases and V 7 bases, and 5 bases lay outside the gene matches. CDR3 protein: CASNPGQGGQPQHF. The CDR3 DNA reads TGTGCCAGCAACCCGGGACAGGGGGGTCAGCCCCAGCATTTT.

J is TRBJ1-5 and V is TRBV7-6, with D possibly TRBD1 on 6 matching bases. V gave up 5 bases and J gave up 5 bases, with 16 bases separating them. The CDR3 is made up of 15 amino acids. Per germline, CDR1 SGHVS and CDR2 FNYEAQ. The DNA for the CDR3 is TGTGCCAGCAGCCTAACCCCGGACAGTTATCAGCCCCAGCATTTT. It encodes CASSLTPDSYQPQHF.

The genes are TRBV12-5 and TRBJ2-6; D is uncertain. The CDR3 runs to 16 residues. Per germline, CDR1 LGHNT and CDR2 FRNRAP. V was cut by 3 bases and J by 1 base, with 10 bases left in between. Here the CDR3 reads CASGFHLSSGANVLTF. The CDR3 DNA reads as TGTGCTAGTGGTTTCCATTTGAGTTCTGGGGCCAACGTCCTGACTTTC.

CDR3 in amino acids: CASTPRLAYNEQFF. Here the CDR3 DNA reads TGTGCCAGTACCCCCCGACTAGCTTACAATGAGCAGTTCTTC. V is TRBV19 and J is TRBJ2-1; 7 bases are a match to TRBD2. CDR1 is LNHDA and CDR2 is SQIVND in the germline V gene (reference sequence). Trimming removed 7 bases from V and 4 bases from J; junction bases left unmatched: 7. The length of the CDR3 is 14 residues.

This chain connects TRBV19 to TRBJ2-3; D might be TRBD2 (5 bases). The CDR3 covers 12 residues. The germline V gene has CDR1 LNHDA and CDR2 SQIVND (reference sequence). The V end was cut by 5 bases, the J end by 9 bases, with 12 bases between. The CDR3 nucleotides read TGTGCCAGTAGTCTCGAGAGGGCCACGCAGTATTTT. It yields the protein CASSLERATQYF.

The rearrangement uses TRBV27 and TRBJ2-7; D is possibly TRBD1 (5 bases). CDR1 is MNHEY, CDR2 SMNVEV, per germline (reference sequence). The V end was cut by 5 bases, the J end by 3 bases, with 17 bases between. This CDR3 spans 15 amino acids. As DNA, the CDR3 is TGTGCCAGCAGTCCGAGCTACCGACAGCTCTACGAGCAGTACTTC. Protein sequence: CASSPSYRQLYEQYF.

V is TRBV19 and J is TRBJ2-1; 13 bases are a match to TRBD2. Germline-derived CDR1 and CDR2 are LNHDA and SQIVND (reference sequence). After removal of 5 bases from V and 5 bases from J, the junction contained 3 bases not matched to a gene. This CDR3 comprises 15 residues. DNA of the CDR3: TGTGCCAGTAGTCTGACTAGCGGGGGGAACAATGAGCAGTTCTTC. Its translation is CASSLTSGGNNEQFF.

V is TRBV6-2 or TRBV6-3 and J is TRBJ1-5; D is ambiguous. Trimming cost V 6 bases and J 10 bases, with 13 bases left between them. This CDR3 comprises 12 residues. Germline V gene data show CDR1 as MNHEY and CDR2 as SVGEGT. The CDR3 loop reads CASSHGWAPQHF. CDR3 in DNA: TGTGCCAGCAGCCACGGCTGGGCCCCCCAGCATTTT.

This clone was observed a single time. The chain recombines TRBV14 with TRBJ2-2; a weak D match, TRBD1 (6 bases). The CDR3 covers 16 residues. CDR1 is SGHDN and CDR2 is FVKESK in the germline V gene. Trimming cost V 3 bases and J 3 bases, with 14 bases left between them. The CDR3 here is CASSHYRERDTGELFF. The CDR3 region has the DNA TGTGCCAGCAGCCACTACAGGGAGAGGGACACCGGGGAGCTGTTTTTT. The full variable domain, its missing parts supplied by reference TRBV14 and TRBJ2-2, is EAGVTQFPSHSVIEKGQTVTLRCDPISGHDNLYWYRRVMGKEIKFLLHFVKESKQDESGMPNNRFLAERTGGTYSTLKVQPAELEDSGVYFCASSHYRERDTGELFFGEGSRLTVL.

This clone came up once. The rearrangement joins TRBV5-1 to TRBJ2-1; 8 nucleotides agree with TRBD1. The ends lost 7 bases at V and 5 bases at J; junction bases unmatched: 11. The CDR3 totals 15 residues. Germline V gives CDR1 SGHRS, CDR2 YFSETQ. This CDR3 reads CASHESTGVDNEQFF. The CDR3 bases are TGCGCCAGCCATGAGTCGACAGGGGTGGACAATGAGCAGTTCTTC.

In DNA, the CDR3 is TGTGCCAGTAGTACGGGACTAGCTTCTTACAATGAGCAGTTCTTC. Translating gives CASSTGLASYNEQFF. The V gene is TRBV19, the J gene TRBJ2-1, with 9 bases matching TRBD2. The CDR3 spans 15 residues. V lost 4 bases and J lost 4; bases outside the gene matches: 5. CDR1 is LNHDA and CDR2 is SQIVND in the germline V gene (reference sequence).

CDR3 amino acids: CASSHRDRVVSTEAFF. In DNA, the CDR3 is TGTGCCAGCTCACACCGGGACAGGGTGGTTAGCACTGAAGCTTTCTTT. The chain is built from TRBV18 and TRBJ1-1; TRBD1 aligns across 9 bases. CDR1 is KGHSH and CDR2 is LQKENI in the germline V gene. The CDR3 contains 16 residues. Trimming removed 4 bases from V and 4 bases from J; junction bases left unmatched: 10.

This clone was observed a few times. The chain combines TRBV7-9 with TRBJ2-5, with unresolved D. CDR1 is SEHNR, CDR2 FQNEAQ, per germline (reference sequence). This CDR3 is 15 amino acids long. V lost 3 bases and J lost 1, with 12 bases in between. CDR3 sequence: CASSLVGLSQETQYF. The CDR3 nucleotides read TGTGCCAGCAGCTTGGTGGGCCTCAGCCAAGAGACCCAGTACTTC. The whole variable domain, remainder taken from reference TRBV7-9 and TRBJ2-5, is DTGVSQNPRHKITKRGQNVTFRCDPISEHNRLYWYRQTLGQGPEFLTYFQNEAQLEKSRLLSDRFSAERPKGSFSTLEIQRTEQGDSAMYLCASSLVGLSQETQYFGPGTRLLVL.

As DNA, the CDR3 is TGTGCCAGCAGCTTAGCGTGGCCGACGAACACCGGGGAGCTGTTTTTT. It specifies CASSLAWPTNTGELFF. The chain combines TRBV7-2 with TRBJ2-2; no reliable D call. V lost 0 bases to trimming and J lost 0 bases, with 8 bases between them. The CDR3 is 16 amino acids. Germline CDR1 and CDR2: SGHTA and FQGNSA.

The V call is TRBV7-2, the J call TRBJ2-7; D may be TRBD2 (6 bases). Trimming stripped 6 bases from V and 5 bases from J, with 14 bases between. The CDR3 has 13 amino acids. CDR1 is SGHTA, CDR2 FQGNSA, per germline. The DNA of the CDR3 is TGTGCCAGCAGGCCCGGGAGCAAGAACGAGCAGTACTTC. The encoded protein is CASRPGSKNEQYF.

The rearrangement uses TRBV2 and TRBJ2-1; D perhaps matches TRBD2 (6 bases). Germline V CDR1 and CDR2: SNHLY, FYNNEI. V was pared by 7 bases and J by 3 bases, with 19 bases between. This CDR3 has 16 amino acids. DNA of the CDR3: TGTGCCAGCATCGAAGGGACTTTCTCCCTCTACAATGAGCAGTTCTTC. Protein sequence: CASIEGTFSLYNEQFF.

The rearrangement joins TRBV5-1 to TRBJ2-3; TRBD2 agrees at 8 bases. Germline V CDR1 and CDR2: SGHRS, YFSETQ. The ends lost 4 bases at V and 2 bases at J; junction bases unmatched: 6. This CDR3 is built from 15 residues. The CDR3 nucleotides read TGCGCCAGCAGCGTTAGCGGGGAGCTCACAGATACGCAGTATTTT. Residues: CASSVSGELTDTQYF.